This TCR beta chain was documented in a study of regulatory T cells in long-lasting Graves disease. Trimming took off 6 bases at V and 0 bases at J, with 12 bases between the two ends. This CDR3 has 14 residues. Germline CDR1 reads MNHNS; CDR2 reads SASEGT. Time point in this sample: newly diagnosed GD, antithyroid drugs for less than 3 months. With RNA extracted from PBMCs as input, the TCR library was made. This clonotype appeared many times. CDR3-region Arm-PCR and iRepertoire HTBI primers produced the TCR beta libraries. TCRdb reprocessed the multiplex PCR reads with MiXCR, giving one entry per CDR3 protein. The sample includes a few hundred thousand distinct CDR3 sequences, 13% of them seen just once. Another study also made use of these data, one on T cells in Graves' hyperthyroidism and ophthalmopathy.

This receptor was obtained from a man in his thirties or forties with Graves disease. The sequencing here drew on peripheral blood mononuclear cells (PBMCs), taken at new diagnosis, from a patient treated with antithyroid drugs. The chain links TRBV6-1 to TRBJ2-7; D call uncertain. For the CDR3, the DNA is TGTGCCAGCAGGAGGCTCCTCAGCTCCTACGAGCAGTACTTC. This gives the protein CASRRLLSSYEQYF.